The entry below describes one TCR beta chain. Its antigen remains unidentified. The input lacks base qualities; no much larger clone sits a single base away. This entry comes from a study of cytomegalovirus exposure and HLA in healthy donors (dated by TCRdb to 2016 to 2017). For context, the study as a whole: The 666 repertoires of the first cohort and the 95 to 150 validation repertoires were produced on the same platform, according to a later analysis. The study was designed to test whether signatures of past pathogen exposure could be identified by cataloging public T cell receptors. Besides the first cohort of about 730 subjects, a separate validation cohort made up of roughly 120 different subjects was used. High-throughput TCR immunosequencing, statistical association of individual TCRs with disease status, and machine learning were combined to predict cytomegalovirus infection status. General study outcomes and caveats: In a later analysis, TCRs clustered in the first cohort were found to also tend to co-occur in the 130 or so validation repertoires, with 94% of cluster scores above 0. In the study, around 160 TCR beta chains were listed as associated with cytomegalovirus. Most TCR sequences were seen in very few donors, while some public TCRs were found in many individuals. The authors suggested that the approach could potentially be generalized to other disease states and immunological phenotypes. A later analysis lacked HLA typing for the validation cohort, so it scored co-occurrence in that cohort across all 110 or so repertoires. The classifier was reported to diagnose cytomegalovirus status with high specificity and sensitivity in both the original and validation cohorts. A few of the identified cytomegalovirus-associated TCR beta chains were confirmed in vitro to be specific for cytomegalovirus antigens.

The library was obtained by the immunoSEQ multiplex PCR assay. The original methods were these. A statistical classification framework was built for diagnosing cytomegalovirus status from the catalog of TCR beta chain sequences. TCRdb re-hosts the immuneACCESS table, in-frame sequences only. Its copies lack some clones; in the studies checked, an unresolved V gene accounts for under half of them, and the cause for the rest is not known. That table is the source of V, J and clone size, and D and trimming were worked out from the DNA. For this sample the table gives some 170,000 clones, of which over 85% were detected only once. Under 4.5% of the sample is held by the ten biggest clonotypes. The donors belonged to the validation cohort of under 150 subjects, which was separate from the roughly 670-subject first cohort. The V end loses 3 bases and the J end loses 7 bases, and a stretch of 10 bases separates them. Based on the germline V gene, the CDR1 and CDR2 sequences are SGDLS and YYNGEE. Including cysteine and phenylalanine, the CDR3 has 13 amino acids. Of all the DNA, just the CDR3 is kept, 39 bases in frame from base 1.

In this chain, TRBV9 is recombined with TRBJ1-4; TRBD1 is perhaps the D gene, given 6 matching bases. Sequencing was carried out using PBMCs. The source is a man aged 18 to 29 in good health and CMV-seropositive. CDR3 sequence: CASSATGFEKLFF. The DNA reads as follows: TGTGCCAGCAGCGCCACAGGGTTTGAAAAACTGTTTTTT.